One sample yielded the 18 T cell receptor beta chains listed below, sequenced in a study of blood T cells in healthy people across ages. It was with a sample-barcoded 5' primer and a J-beta primer mix that a second PCR of roughly 7 to 12 cycles was run. One entry per CDR3 protein, called by TCRdb with MiXCR from the 5' RACE reads. Counted here are around 800,000 distinct CDR3 sequences, under 30% occurring once; the ten biggest clones make up 2.5% to 3.5%. The sample was also linked to a second study, of T cells of mothers and their children.

Sequenced material: blood. The receptors were gathered from a boy younger than 18 in good health.

This clonotype was seen a handful of times. V gene TRBV30 combines with J gene TRBJ1-4; D is unresolved. Trimming cost V 3 bases and J 8 bases, with 7 bases left between them. The CDR3 sequence is 11 residues long. The germline V gene encodes CDR1 GTSNPN and CDR2 SVGIG (reference sequence). The CDR3 sequence is CAWSLQEKLFF. CDR3 bases: TGTGCCTGGAGCCTACAGGAAAAACTGTTTTTT.

The chain uses TRBV6-4 and TRBJ2-3; 7 bases agree with TRBD2. There are 16 residues in the CDR3. Germline-derived CDR1 and CDR2 are MRHNA and SNTAGT. Trimming removed 4 bases from V and 6 bases from J; junction bases left unmatched: 13. CDR3 amino acids: CASSGSALASRDTQYF. CDR3 sequence (DNA): TGTGCCAGCAGTGGCTCAGCACTAGCGAGTCGGGATACGCAGTATTTT.

The table lists this clonotype with a count of one. This chain connects TRBV6-6 to TRBJ2-7; D is perhaps TRBD1 or TRBD2 (5 bases each). V lost 2 bases to trimming and J lost 1 base, with 12 bases between them. The CDR3 runs 15 residues. The V gene's germline CDR1 is MNHNY and CDR2 SVGAGI (reference sequence). CDR3 DNA sequence: TGTGCCAGCAGTTACCCGGGACGGAGATCCTACGAGCAGTACTTC. Residues: CASSYPGRRSYEQYF.

In this sample, this clonotype turned up a few times. The chain employs TRBV11-2 and TRBJ2-7, with no clear D. Per germline, CDR1 SGHAT and CDR2 FQNNGV. Trimming pared 2 bases from V and 0 bases from J, leaving 8 bases between. This CDR3 is 14 amino acids long. The CDR3 spells CASSLYSFSYEQYF. CDR3 nucleotide sequence: TGTGCCAGCAGCTTATATAGTTTCTCCTACGAGCAGTACTTC.

The rearrangement links TRBV29-1 to TRBJ2-1; a weak D match, TRBD2 (6 bases). CDR1 and CDR2 from the germline V gene are SQVTM and ANQGSEA. The CDR3 spans 13 residues. V lost 7 bases and J lost 7, with 17 bases in between. CDR3 amino acids: CSARGGDGNEQFF. In DNA form, the CDR3 reads TGCAGCGCTCGAGGAGGGGACGGAAATGAGCAGTTCTTC.

This clonotype was observed a few times. The rearrangement uses TRBV29-1 and TRBJ2-1; TRBD2 matches 8 bases. The germline V gene encodes CDR1 SQVTM and CDR2 ANQGSEA. CDR3 size: 19 residues. The J segment lost 2 bases and the V segment lost 1 base, leaving 16 bases of the junction unmatched. CDR3 region: CSVEGLRGLRGGPYNEQFF. The CDR3 bases are TGCAGCGTTGAAGGCCTGAGGGGACTCCGCGGGGGGCCCTACAATGAGCAGTTCTTC.

The table lists this clonotype with a few counts. The CDR3 bases are TGTGCCATCAACCGACAGGCCGCCCCTGGGGCCAACGTCCTGACTTTC. As protein: CAINRQAAPGANVLTF. The rearrangement joins TRBV10-3 to TRBJ2-6; tentatively, D is TRBD1 (6 bases). Germline V gene data show CDR1 as ENHRY and CDR2 as SYGVKD. Trimming pared 7 bases from V and 2 bases from J, leaving 15 bases between. The CDR3 covers 16 residues.

CDR3 sequence: CASSQDVTGLSSYGYTF. The CDR3 DNA reads as TGTGCCAGCAGCCAAGATGTGACAGGCCTTTCCTCCTATGGCTACACCTTC. J is TRBJ1-2 and V is TRBV3-1; weak D call: TRBD1 (6 bases). V gave up 0 bases and J gave up 4 bases, with 18 bases separating them. Germline CDR1 reads LGHDT; CDR2 reads YNNKEL (reference sequence). The CDR3 spans 17 residues.

In its sample, this clonotype was seen a few times. V gene TRBV20-1 combines with J gene TRBJ2-1; 11 bases line up with TRBD2. The DNA end is more similar to TRBJ2-7, so the J call may be wrong. CDR1 and CDR2 from the germline V gene are DFQATT and SNEGSKA (reference sequence). CDR3 length: 13 residues. CDR3 nucleotide sequence: TGCAGTGCAAAGACTAGCGGGAAGTACGAGCAGTACTTC. This sequence encodes CSAKTSGKYEQYF.

This clonotype was seen more than once but under ten times. The rearrangement uses TRBV5-1 and TRBJ2-3, with D hard to call. The length of the CDR3 is 14 residues. V dropped 0 bases and J dropped 2 bases, with 7 bases sitting between them. CDR1 and CDR2 (germline): SGHRS, YFSETQ. In DNA, the CDR3 is TGCGCCAGCAGCTTGGAGGTCAACACAGATACGCAGTATTTT. Protein: CASSLEVNTDTQYF.

The rearrangement links TRBV7-9 to TRBJ1-2; perhaps TRBD1 as D (5 bases). The CDR3 extends over 15 amino acids. Germline CDR1 is SEHNR and CDR2 is FQNEAQ (reference sequence). V dropped 3 bases and J dropped 4 bases, with 15 bases sitting between them. In DNA form, the CDR3 reads TGTGCCAGCAGCTTCCGAGGGGATGATGGCTATGGCTACACCTTC. As protein: CASSFRGDDGYGYTF. The full variable domain, in which reference TRBV7-9 and TRBJ1-2 provide the parts outside the CDR3, is DTGVSQNPRHKITKRGQNVTFRCDPISEHNRLYWYRQTLGQGPEFLTYFQNEAQLEKSRLLSDRFSAERPKGSFSTLEIQRTEQGDSAMYLCASSFRGDDGYGYTFGSGTRLTVV.

The chain combines TRBV28 with TRBJ2-7; 14 positions agree with TRBD2. V lost 5 bases, J lost 7 bases, and 7 bases stayed unmatched. CDR3 size: 15 residues. Germline CDR1 reads MDHEN; CDR2 reads SYDVKM. CDR3 DNA: TGTGCCAGCAGTCCGCGGACTAGCGGGGGGAGTGAGCAGTACTTC. It is translated as CASSPRTSGGSEQYF.

Details on this clonotype: The junction does not match germline at one end; this may be a read error. The chain joins TRBV7-7 to TRBJ2-5, with 9 positions matching TRBD2. Germline V gene lookup returns CDR1 SSHAT and CDR2 FNYEAQ (reference sequence). The CDR3 contains 19 residues. Here the CDR3 reads CASSFAPWGSGGYQETQYF. CDR3 sequence (DNA): TGTGCTAGCAGCTTCGCACCCTGGGGTAGCGGGGGCTACCAAGAGACCCAGTACTTC.

CDR3 residues: CATSDSVGNQPQHF. CDR3 bases: TGTGCCACCAGTGATTCCGTGGGCAATCAGCCCCAGCATTTT. The rearrangement uses TRBV24-1 and TRBJ1-5; no firm D call. V was trimmed by 2 bases and J by 2 bases, leaving 6 bases between them. The CDR3 totals 14 residues. Germline V gene data show CDR1 as KGHDR and CDR2 as SFDVKD.

The J gene is TRBJ2-1, the V gene TRBV7-9, with D maybe TRBD1 (7 bases). V lost 5 bases and J lost 2, with 16 bases in between. There are 16 residues in the CDR3. CDR1 and CDR2 from the germline V gene are SEHNR and FQNEAQ (reference sequence). In DNA, the CDR3 is TGTGCCAGCAGCCCAACAGCAGGGGGGCCCTACAATGAGCAGTTCTTC. Amino acids: CASSPTAGGPYNEQFF.

The chain employs TRBV28 and TRBJ2-3; 8 bases match TRBD2. The J segment lost 3 bases and the V segment lost 7 bases, leaving 6 bases of the junction unmatched. This CDR3 comprises 14 residues. The germline gives CDR1 MDHEN, CDR2 SYDVKM. The CDR3 is CASKAGGATDTQYF. The CDR3 bases are TGTGCCAGCAAGGCGGGGGGAGCTACAGATACGCAGTATTTT.

The chain is built from TRBV2 and TRBJ2-5; D is uncertain. The assigned J gene may be wrong: the sequence end matches TRBJ2-7 better. CDR3 size: 15 residues. CDR1 and CDR2 from the germline V gene are SNHLY and FYNNEI. The CDR3 nucleotides are TGTGCCAGCAGTGAAAGTTGGCTGCCTCCCTACGAGCAGTACTTC. Amino acid sequence: CASSESWLPPYEQYF.

The chain has TRBV18 and TRBJ2-5; D remains unclear. The CDR3 spans 15 residues. Germline V CDR1 and CDR2: KGHSH, LQKENI. V shed 1 base and J shed 2 bases, with 11 bases lying between them. CDR3 sequence: CASSPLRVDQETQYF. The CDR3 DNA follows: TGTGCCAGCTCACCACTCCGCGTTGATCAAGAGACCCAGTACTTC.